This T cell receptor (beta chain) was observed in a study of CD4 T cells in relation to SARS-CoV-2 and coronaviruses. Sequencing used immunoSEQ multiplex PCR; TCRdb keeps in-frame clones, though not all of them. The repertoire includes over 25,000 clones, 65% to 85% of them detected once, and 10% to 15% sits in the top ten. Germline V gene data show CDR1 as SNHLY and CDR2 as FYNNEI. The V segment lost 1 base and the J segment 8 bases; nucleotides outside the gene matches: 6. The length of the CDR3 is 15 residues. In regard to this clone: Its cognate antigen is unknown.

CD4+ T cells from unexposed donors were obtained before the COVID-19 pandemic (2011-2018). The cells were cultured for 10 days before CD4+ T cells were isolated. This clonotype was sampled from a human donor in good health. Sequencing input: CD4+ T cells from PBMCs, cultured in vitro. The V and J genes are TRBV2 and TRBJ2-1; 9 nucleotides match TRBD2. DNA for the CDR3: TGTGCCAGCAGTGAAGATGCGGGGGGGGCCGATGAGCAGTTCTTC. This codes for CASSEDAGGADEQFF.